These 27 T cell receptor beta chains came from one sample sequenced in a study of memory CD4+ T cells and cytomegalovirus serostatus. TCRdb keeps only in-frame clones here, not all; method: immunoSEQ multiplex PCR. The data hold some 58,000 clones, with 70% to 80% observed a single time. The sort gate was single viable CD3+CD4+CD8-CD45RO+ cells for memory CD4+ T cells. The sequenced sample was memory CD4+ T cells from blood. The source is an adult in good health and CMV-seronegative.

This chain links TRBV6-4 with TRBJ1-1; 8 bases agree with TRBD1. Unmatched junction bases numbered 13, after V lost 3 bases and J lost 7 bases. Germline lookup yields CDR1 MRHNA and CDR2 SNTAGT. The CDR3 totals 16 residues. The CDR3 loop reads CASSEVQGAPLGEAFF. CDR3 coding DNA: TGTGCCAGCAGTGAGGTCCAGGGGGCTCCCTTAGGTGAAGCTTTCTTT.

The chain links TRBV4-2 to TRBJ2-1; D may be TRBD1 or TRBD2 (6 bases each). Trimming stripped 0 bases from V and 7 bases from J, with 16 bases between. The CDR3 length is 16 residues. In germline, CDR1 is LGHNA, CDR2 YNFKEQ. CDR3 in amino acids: CASSQDGRGLGNEQFF. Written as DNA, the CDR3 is TGTGCCAGCAGCCAAGATGGACGGGGGCTAGGTAATGAGCAGTTCTTC.

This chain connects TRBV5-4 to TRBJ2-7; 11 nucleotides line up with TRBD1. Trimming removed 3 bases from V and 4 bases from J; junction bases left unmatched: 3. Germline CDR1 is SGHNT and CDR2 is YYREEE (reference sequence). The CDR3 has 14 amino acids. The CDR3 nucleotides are TGTGCCAGCAGCTGGACAGGGGGCCCGTACGAGCAGTACTTC. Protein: CASSWTGGPYEQYF.

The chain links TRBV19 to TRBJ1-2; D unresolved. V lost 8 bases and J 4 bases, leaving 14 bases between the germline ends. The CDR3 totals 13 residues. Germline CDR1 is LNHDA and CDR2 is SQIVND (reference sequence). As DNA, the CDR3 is TGTGCCAGTGCTCAGGTAGAGGGCTATGGCTACACCTTC. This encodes CASAQVEGYGYTF.

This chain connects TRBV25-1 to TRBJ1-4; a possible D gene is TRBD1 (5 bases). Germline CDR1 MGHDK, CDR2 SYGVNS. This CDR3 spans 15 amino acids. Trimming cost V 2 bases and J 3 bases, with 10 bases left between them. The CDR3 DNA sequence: TGTGCCAGCAGTGAAAACAGGAGATCTAATGAAAAACTGTTTTTT. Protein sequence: CASSENRRSNEKLFF.

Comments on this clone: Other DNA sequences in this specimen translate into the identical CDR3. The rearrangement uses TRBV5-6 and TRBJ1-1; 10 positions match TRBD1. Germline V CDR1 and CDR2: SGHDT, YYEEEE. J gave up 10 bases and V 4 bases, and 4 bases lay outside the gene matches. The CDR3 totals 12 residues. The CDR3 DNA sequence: TGTGCCAGCAGCCGGAGGGACAGGGGAGCTTTCTTT. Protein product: CASSRRDRGAFF. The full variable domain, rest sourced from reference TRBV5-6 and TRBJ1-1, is DAGVTQSPTHLIKTRGQQVTLRCSPKSGHDTVSWYQQALGQGPQFIFQYYEEEERQRGNFPDRFSGHQFPNYSSELNVNALLLGDSALYLCASSRRDRGAFFGQGTRLTVV.

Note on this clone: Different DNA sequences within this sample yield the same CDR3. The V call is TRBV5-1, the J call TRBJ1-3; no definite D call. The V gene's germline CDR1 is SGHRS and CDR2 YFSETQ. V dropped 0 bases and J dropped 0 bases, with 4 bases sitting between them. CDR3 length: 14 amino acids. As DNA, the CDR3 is TGCGCCAGCAGCTTGGCCGGCTCTGGAAACACCATATATTTT. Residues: CASSLAGSGNTIYF.

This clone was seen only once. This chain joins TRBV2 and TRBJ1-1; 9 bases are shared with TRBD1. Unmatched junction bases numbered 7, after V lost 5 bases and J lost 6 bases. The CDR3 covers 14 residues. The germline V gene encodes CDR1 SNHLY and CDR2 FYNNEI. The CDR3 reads CASSRDRALPEAFF. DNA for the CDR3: TGTGCCAGCAGTAGGGACAGGGCGCTGCCTGAAGCTTTCTTT.

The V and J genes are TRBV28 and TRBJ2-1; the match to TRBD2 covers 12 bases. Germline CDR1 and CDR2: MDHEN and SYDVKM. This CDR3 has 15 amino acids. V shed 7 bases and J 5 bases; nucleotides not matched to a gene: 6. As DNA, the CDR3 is TGTGCCAGCACTGTGGGACTAGCGGGTAACAATGAGCAGTTCTTC. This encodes CASTVGLAGNNEQFF.

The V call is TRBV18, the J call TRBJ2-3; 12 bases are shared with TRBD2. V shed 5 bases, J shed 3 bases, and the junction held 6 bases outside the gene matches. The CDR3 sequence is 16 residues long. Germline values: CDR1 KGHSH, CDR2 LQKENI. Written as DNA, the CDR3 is TGTGCCAGCTCAACCCGACTAGCGGGAGCAACAGATACGCAGTATTTT. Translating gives CASSTRLAGATDTQYF.

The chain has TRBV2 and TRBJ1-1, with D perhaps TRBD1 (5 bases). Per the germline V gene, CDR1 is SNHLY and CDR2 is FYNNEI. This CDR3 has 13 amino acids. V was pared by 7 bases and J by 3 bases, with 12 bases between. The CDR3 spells CASTGILDTEAFF. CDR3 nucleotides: TGTGCCAGCACAGGGATTTTGGACACTGAAGCTTTCTTT.

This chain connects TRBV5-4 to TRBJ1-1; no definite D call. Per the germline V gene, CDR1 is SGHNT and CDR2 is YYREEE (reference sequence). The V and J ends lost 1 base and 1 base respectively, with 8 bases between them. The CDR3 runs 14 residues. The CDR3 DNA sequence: TGTGCCAGCAGCTTGCGGGTCGGGAACACTGAAGCTTTCTTT. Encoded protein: CASSLRVGNTEAFF.

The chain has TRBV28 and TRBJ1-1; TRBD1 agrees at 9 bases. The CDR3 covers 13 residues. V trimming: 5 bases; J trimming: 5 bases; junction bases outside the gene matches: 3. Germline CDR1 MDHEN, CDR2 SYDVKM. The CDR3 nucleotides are TGTGCCAGCAGTCGACAGGGGGGGACTGAAGCTTTCTTT. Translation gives CASSRQGGTEAFF.

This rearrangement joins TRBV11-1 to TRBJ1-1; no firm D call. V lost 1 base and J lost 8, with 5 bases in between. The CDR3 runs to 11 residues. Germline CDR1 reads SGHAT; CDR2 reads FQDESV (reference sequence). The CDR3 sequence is CASSLGGEAFF. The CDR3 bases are TGTGCCAGCAGCTTAGGTGGGGAAGCTTTCTTT.

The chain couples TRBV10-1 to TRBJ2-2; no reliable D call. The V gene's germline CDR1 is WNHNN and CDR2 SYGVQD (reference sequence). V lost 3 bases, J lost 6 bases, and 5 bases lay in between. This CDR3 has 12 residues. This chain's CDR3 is CASSDWAGELFF. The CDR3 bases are TGCGCCAGCAGTGATTGGGCCGGGGAGCTGTTTTTT.

CDR3 amino acids: CASSLDAEMSSYGYTF. DNA of the CDR3: TGTGCCAGCAGCTTAGACGCAGAAATGAGTTCGTATGGCTACACCTTC. The J gene is TRBJ1-2, the V gene TRBV11-2; no reliable D call. Trimming stripped 0 bases from V and 5 bases from J, with 16 bases between. Per the germline V gene, CDR1 is SGHAT and CDR2 is FQNNGV. The CDR3 covers 16 residues.

CDR3 sequence (DNA): TGCGCCAGCAGCTTGGCCTGGGATGAGCAGTTCTTC. Encoded protein: CASSLAWDEQFF. The genes are TRBV5-1 and TRBJ2-1; D is unresolved. Germline values: CDR1 SGHRS, CDR2 YFSETQ. This CDR3 contains 12 residues. Trimming stripped 0 bases from V and 8 bases from J, with 6 bases between. The complete variable domain, with remaining parts taken from reference TRBV5-1 and TRBJ2-1, reads KAGVTQTPRYLIKTRGQQVTLSCSPISGHRSVSWYQQTPGQGLQFLFEYFSETQRNKGNFPGRFSGRQFSNSRSEMNVSTLELGDSALYLCASSLAWDEQFFGPGTRLTVL.

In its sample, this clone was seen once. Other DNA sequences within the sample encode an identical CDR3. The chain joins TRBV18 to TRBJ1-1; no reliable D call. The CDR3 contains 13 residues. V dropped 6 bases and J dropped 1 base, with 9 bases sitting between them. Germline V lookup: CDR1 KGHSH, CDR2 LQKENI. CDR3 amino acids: CASSPPGNTEAFF. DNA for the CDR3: TGTGCCAGCTCCCCTCCAGGGAACACTGAAGCTTTCTTT.

The CDR3 region has the DNA TGTGCCAGCTCACGATTGGGGGGGGAGACCCAGTACTTC. Translated: CASSRLGGETQYF. The V gene is TRBV6-1, the J gene TRBJ2-5, with 7 bases aligning to TRBD2. Germline V CDR1 and CDR2: MNHNS, SASEGT. The CDR3 sequence is 13 residues long. Trimming at V came to 8 bases and at J to 5 bases, leaving 8 bases not matched to a gene.

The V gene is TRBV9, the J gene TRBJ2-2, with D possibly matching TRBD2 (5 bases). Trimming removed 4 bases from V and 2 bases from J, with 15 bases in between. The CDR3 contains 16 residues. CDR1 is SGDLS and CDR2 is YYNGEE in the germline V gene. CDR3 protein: CASSPVRTGNTGELFF. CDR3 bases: TGTGCCAGCAGCCCCGTCAGGACGGGAAACACCGGGGAGCTGTTTTTT.

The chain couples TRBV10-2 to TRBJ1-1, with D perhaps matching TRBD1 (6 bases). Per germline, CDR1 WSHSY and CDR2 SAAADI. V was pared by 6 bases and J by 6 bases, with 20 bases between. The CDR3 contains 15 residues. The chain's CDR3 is CASRPHRDGSPEAFF. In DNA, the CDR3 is TGCGCCAGCAGACCCCACAGGGACGGGAGCCCTGAAGCTTTCTTT.

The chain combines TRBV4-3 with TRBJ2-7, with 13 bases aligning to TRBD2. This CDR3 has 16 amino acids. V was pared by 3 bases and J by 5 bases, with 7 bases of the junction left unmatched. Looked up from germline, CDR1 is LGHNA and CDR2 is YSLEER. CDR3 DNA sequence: TGCGCCAGCAGCCAGAACCAAGGACTAGCGGGAGACGAGCAGTACTTC. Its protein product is CASSQNQGLAGDEQYF.

This CDR3 reads CAIRGVRGMNTEAFF. CDR3 sequence (DNA): TGTGCCATCAGGGGGGTCCGGGGGATGAACACTGAAGCTTTCTTT. The chain has TRBV10-3 and TRBJ1-1; a weak D match, TRBD1 (5 bases). Germline assignment: CDR1 ENHRY and CDR2 SYGVKD. There are 15 residues in the CDR3. V lost 6 bases to trimming and J lost 0 bases, with 14 bases between them.

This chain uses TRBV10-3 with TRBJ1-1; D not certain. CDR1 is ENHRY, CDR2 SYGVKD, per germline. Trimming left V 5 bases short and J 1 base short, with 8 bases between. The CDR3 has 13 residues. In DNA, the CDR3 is TGTGCCATCAGTTTCTCAGAGAACACTGAAGCTTTCTTT. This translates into CAISFSENTEAFF.

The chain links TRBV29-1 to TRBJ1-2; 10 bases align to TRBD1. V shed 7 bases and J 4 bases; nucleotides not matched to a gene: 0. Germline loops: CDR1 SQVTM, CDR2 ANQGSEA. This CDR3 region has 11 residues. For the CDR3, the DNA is TGCAGCGGGACAGGGGGCTATGGCTACACCTTC. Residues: CSGTGGYGYTF.

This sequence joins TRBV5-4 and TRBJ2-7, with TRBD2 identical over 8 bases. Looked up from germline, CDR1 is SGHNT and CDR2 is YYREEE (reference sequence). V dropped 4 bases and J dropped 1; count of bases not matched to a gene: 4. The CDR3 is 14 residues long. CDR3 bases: TGTGCCAGCAGCCCTAGCGGGTTATCCTACGAGCAGTACTTC. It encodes CASSPSGLSYEQYF.

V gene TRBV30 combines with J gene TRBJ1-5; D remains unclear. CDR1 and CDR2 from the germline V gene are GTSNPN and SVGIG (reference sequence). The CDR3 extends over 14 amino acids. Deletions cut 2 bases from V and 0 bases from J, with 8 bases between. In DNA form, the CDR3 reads TGTGCCTGGAGTCAGTCCGTTAGCAATCAGCCCCAGCATTTT. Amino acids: CAWSQSVSNQPQHF.